This entry features one T cell receptor (beta chain) sequence. Its antigen is unidentified. At the DNA level, this CDR3 is encoded by other sequences in the same sample as well. All of the donors resided in Nashville, Tennessee, and each was a Caucasian adult. Per the authors' pipeline: Filtering differed since immunoSEQ provided only junctions, with no quality scores. Libraries were prepared by immunoSEQ multiplex PCR; TCRdb keeps only in-frame clonotypes and omits some of them. Clonal size and the V and J genes are those of that table, whereas D and trimming came from the DNA. The sample includes some 2,500,000 clones, 85% to 95% of them seen just once. This record comes from a study of shared clonotypes between healthy human individuals. Looked up from germline, CDR1 is SGHRS and CDR2 is YFSETQ. V lost 0 bases and J 2 bases, leaving 12 bases between the germline ends. The CDR3 length is 15 residues.

Broader study findings: Unshared clonotypes carried lower generation probabilities than those common to all four donors.

Sequences were obtained from naive CD4+ T cells from PBMCs. Subset in this sample: CD45RA+ positively selected. This sequence originates from a man in his late teens or twenties in good health. Some clones in this sample may be carry-over from other donors' samples. This chain connects TRBV5-1 to TRBJ2-7; D not resolved. The CDR3 region has the DNA TGCGCCAGCAGCTTGGCCGCCGGTGCGACCTACGAGCAGTACTTC. Translating gives CASSLAAGATYEQYF.